This is a list of T cell receptor beta chains from one sample in a study of T cell responses to AZD1222 COVID-19 vaccine. Only in-frame clones appear in the TCRdb table, and some are missing; sequencing was by immunoSEQ multiplex PCR. Here the sample spans roughly 99,000 clones, about 90% being singletons. The sample was peripheral blood, taken 28 days after the second AZD1222 dose. The receptors originated from an adult who received the AZD1222 COVID-19 vaccine. Both conserved end residues are trimmed from each CDR3. Fields, in order: V gene, D gene, CDR3 protein. D genes are given only for firm matches.

v_call: TRBV30
d_call: NA
cdr3_aa: AWSAGMNTEAF

v_call: TRBV19
d_call: TRBD1
cdr3_aa: ASRKRGRDTEAF

v_call: TRBV6-5
d_call: NA
cdr3_aa: ASSLPGSAYEQY

v_call: TRBV4-1
d_call: NA
cdr3_aa: ASSQGGSYTEAF

v_call: TRBV5-1
d_call: TRBD1
cdr3_aa: ATQTGLNTEAF

v_call: TRBV6-5
d_call: NA
cdr3_aa: ASRLTGPGTQY

v_call: TRBV5-6
d_call: NA
cdr3_aa: ASSYGLTGGETQY

v_call: TRBV18
d_call: NA
cdr3_aa: ASSSTGGTEAF

v_call: TRBV6-5
d_call: NA
cdr3_aa: ASSKRPGAGETQY

v_call: TRBV19
d_call: TRBD1
cdr3_aa: ASSILPGQGAYGYT

v_call: TRBV7-9
d_call: NA
cdr3_aa: ASSYKGARTEAF

v_call: TRBV19
d_call: TRBD1
cdr3_aa: ASSFTGGRLTSGNTIY

v_call: TRBV3-1/TRBV3-2
d_call: NA
cdr3_aa: ASSQGGGTHTEAF

v_call: TRBV6-2/TRBV6-3
d_call: TRBD2
cdr3_aa: ASSYPSGRGADTQY

v_call: TRBV5-1
d_call: NA
cdr3_aa: ASSLDQKNSPLH

v_call: TRBV21-1
d_call: NA
cdr3_aa: ASSDLSGSSGANVLT

v_call: TRBV24-1
d_call: TRBD1
cdr3_aa: ATSESDRVGGYT

v_call: TRBV5-1
d_call: TRBD2
cdr3_aa: ASSLASGRYNEQF

v_call: TRBV7-3
d_call: TRBD1
cdr3_aa: ASSFKAQRAGGPSTDTQY

v_call: TRBV3-1/TRBV3-2
d_call: NA
cdr3_aa: ASSQDGWGGGQETQY

v_call: TRBV7-9
d_call: NA
cdr3_aa: ASSPMVTEAF

v_call: TRBV15
d_call: NA
cdr3_aa: ATSRGRQGLGGYT

v_call: TRBV27
d_call: TRBD2
cdr3_aa: ASSPKSGLAGGGHDTQY

v_call: TRBV10-3
d_call: NA
cdr3_aa: AIRAHRGDIFTGELF

v_call: TRBV28
d_call: TRBD1
cdr3_aa: ASSPGQVPQPQH

v_call: TRBV15
d_call: NA
cdr3_aa: ATSRVYKETQY

v_call: TRBV6-1
d_call: TRBD1
cdr3_aa: ASSEAKNRGLYGYT

v_call: TRBV12-5
d_call: NA
cdr3_aa: ASAPGAYEQY

v_call: TRBV4-1
d_call: TRBD1
cdr3_aa: ASSQDTGGRSTNEKLF